A single TCR beta chain is shown here with its context. What it recognizes is unknown. These data are taken from a study of a mutant IDH1 vaccine in newly diagnosed glioma. Study in general: Either 4-6 weeks after radiotherapy alone or alongside temozolomide, vaccination was begun. It was radiotherapy, temozolomide, or both that patients received previously, with most receiving both.

Profiling relied on immunoSEQ multiplex PCR, and the TCRdb table lists in-frame clones only, not all of them. The table includes around 26,000 clones, approximately 80% detected once. The length of the CDR3 is 14 residues. J lost 0 bases, V lost 8 bases, and 5 bases had no gene match. Per germline, CDR1 LGHNA and CDR2 YNFKEQ. Findings and caveats of the study: Pseudoprogression seemingly bore no relation to changes in top peripheral T cell clonotypes.

This sample's time point: week 23, last vaccination. The vaccine gave 300 ug of a 20-mer mutant IDH1 peptide subcutaneously per dose. The source was PBMCs, collected from a glioma patient whose treatment included an IDH1 peptide vaccine. The sequence came from a woman between 25 and 40 years old with glioma. This chain connects TRBV4-2 to TRBJ2-7, with 9 bases lining up with TRBD1. The CDR3 coding sequence is TGTGCCAGCTCCGGGACAGGGAGCTCCTACGAGCAGTACTTC. It yields the protein CASSGTGSSYEQYF.